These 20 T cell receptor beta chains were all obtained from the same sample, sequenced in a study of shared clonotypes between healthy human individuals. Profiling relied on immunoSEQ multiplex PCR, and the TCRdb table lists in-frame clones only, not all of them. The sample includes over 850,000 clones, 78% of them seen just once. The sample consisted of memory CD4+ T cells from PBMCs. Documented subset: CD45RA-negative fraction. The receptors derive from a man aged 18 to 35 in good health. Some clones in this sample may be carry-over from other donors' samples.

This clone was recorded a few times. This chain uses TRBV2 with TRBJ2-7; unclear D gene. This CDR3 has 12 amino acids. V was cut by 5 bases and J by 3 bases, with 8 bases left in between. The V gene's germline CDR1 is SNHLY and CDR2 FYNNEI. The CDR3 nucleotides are TGTGCCAGCAGTACGTCCCTCTACGAGCAGTACTTC. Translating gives CASSTSLYEQYF.

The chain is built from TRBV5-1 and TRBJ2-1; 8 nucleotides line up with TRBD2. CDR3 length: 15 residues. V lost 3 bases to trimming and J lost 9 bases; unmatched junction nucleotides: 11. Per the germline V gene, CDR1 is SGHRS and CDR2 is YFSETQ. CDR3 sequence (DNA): TGCGCCAGCAGCTGGGCGGGAGGCCCTAAGGGTGAGCAGTTCTTC. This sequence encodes CASSWAGGPKGEQFF.

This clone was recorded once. The DNA for the CDR3 is TGTGCCAGCAGCTTTGGACTGGGGGAGCAGTACTTC. Its protein product is CASSFGLGEQYF. The V and J genes are TRBV7-9 and TRBJ2-7; TRBD2 is a possible D gene (5 bases). The V gene lost 3 bases and the J gene lost 7 bases, with 10 bases spanning the gap. In germline, CDR1 is SEHNR, CDR2 FQNEAQ (reference sequence). The CDR3 is 12 residues long.

In DNA, the CDR3 is TGCGCCAGCAGCAGGTCTTTTGTGACAGGAACCTACGAGCAGTACTTC. This sequence encodes CASSRSFVTGTYEQYF. This chain uses TRBV5-1 with TRBJ2-7; a weak D match, TRBD1 (6 bases). CDR1 is SGHRS and CDR2 is YFSETQ in the germline V gene. CDR3 size: 16 residues. V was pared by 4 bases and J by 2 bases, with 19 bases between. Looking up the rest from reference TRBV5-1 and TRBJ2-7 gives the full variable domain: KAGVTQTPRYLIKTRGQQVTLSCSPISGHRSVSWYQQTPGQGLQFLFEYFSETQRNKGNFPGRFSGRQFSNSRSEMNVSTLELGDSALYLCASSRSFVTGTYEQYFGPGTRLTVT.

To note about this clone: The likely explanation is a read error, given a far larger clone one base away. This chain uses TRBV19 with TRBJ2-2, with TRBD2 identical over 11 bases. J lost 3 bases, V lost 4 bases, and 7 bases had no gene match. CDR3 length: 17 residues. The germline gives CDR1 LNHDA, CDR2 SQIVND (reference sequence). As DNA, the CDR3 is TGTGCCAGTAGTAGTTTAGCGGGAGGGAAGCACACCGGGGAGCTGTTTTTT. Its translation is CASSSLAGGKHTGELFF. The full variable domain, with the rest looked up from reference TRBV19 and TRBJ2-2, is DGGITQSPKYLFRKEGQNVTLSCEQNLNHDAMYWYRQDPGQGLRLIYYSQIVNDFQKGDIAEGYSVSREKKESFPLTVTSAQKNPTAFYLCASSSLAGGKHTGELFFGEGSRLTVL.

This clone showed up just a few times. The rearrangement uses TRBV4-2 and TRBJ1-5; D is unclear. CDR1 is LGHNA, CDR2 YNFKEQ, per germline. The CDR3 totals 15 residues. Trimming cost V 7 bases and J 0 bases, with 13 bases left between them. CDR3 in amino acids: CASTLDFDSNQPQHF. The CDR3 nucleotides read TGTGCCAGCACCCTGGACTTTGATAGCAATCAGCCCCAGCATTTT.

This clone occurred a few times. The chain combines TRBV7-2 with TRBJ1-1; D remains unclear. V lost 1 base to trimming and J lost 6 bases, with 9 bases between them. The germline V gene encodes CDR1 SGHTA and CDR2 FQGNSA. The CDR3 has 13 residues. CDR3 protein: CASSLVVYAEAFF. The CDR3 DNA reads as TGTGCCAGCAGCTTAGTGGTTTACGCTGAAGCTTTCTTT.

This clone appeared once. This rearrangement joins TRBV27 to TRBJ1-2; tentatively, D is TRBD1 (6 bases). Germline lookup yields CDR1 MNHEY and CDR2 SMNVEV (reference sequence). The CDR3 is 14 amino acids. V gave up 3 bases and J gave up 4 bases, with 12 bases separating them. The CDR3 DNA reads TGTGCCAGCAGTTTGGGGACAACTTCCTATGGCTACACCTTC. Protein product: CASSLGTTSYGYTF.

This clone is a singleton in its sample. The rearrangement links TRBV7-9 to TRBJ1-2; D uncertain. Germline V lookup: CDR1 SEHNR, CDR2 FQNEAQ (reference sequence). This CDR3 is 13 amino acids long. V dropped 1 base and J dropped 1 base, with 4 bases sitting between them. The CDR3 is CASSLDNNYGYTF. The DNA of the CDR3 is TGTGCCAGCAGCTTAGACAATAACTATGGCTACACCTTC.

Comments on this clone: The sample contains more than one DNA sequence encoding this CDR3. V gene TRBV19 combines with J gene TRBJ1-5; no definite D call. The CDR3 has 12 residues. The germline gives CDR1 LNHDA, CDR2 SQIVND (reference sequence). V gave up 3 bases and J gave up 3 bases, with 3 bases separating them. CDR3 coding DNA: TGTGCCAGTAGTATCCCCAATCAGCCCCAGCATTTT. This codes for CASSIPNQPQHF.

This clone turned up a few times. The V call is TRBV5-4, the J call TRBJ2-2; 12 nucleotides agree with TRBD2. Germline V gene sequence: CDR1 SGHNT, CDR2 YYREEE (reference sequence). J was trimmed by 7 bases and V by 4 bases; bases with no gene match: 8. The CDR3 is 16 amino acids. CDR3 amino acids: CASSGRTSGIDGELFF. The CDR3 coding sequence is TGTGCCAGCAGCGGTCGGACTAGCGGGATAGACGGGGAGCTGTTTTTT.

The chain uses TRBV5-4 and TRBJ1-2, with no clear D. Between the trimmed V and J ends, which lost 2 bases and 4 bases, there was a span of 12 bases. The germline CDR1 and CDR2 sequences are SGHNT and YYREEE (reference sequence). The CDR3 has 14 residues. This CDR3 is CASSFRSLSYGYTF. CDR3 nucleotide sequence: TGTGCCAGCAGCTTTCGGTCCCTCAGCTATGGCTACACCTTC.

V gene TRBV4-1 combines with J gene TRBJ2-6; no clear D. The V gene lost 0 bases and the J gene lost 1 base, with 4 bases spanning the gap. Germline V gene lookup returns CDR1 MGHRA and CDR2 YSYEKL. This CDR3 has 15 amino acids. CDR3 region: CASSQDGSGANVLTF. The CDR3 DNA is TGCGCCAGCAGCCAAGATGGTTCTGGGGCCAACGTCCTGACTTTC.

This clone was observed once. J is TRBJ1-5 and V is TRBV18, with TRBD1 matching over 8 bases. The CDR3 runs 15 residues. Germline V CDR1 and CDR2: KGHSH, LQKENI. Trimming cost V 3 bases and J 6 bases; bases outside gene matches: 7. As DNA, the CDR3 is TGTGCCAGCTCACCCACAGGGGGAGTAGGTCAGCCCCAGCATTTT. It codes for CASSPTGGVGQPQHF.

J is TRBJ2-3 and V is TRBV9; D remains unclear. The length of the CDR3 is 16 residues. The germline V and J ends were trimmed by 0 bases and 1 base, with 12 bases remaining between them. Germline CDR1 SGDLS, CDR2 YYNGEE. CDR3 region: CASSVAIPAGTDTQYF. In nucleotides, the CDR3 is TGTGCCAGCAGCGTAGCGATACCGGCGGGCACAGATACGCAGTATTTT.

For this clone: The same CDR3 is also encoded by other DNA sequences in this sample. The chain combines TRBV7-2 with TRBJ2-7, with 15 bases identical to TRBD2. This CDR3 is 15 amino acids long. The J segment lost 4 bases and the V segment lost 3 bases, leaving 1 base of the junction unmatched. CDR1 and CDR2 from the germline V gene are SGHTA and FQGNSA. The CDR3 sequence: CASSFGLAGGYEQYF. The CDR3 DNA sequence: TGTGCCAGCAGCTTCGGACTAGCGGGGGGGTACGAGCAGTACTTC.

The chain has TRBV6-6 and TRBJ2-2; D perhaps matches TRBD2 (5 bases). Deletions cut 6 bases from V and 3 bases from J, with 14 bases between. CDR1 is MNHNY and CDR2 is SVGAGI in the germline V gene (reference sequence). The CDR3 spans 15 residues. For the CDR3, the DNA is TGTGCCAGCAGCCGGGGTCTGCCCGACACCGGGGAGCTGTTTTTT. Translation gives CASSRGLPDTGELFF.

DNA of the CDR3: TGTGCCAGCAGAGGACAACAGGGGACTGAAGCTTTCTTT. Translation gives CASRGQQGTEAFF. The rearrangement links TRBV2 to TRBJ1-1, with 7 bases aligning to TRBD1. Germline trimming cut 6 bases from V and 5 bases from J; bases unmatched to any gene: 6. The CDR3 spans 13 residues. Germline assignment: CDR1 SNHLY and CDR2 FYNNEI. Combining the CDR3 with reference TRBV2 and TRBJ1-1 gives the whole variable domain EPEVTQTPSHQVTQMGQEVILRCVPISNHLYFYWYRQILGQKVEFLVSFYNNEISEKSEIFDDQFSVERPDGSNFTLKIRSTKLEDSAMYFCASRGQQGTEAFFGQGTRLTVV.

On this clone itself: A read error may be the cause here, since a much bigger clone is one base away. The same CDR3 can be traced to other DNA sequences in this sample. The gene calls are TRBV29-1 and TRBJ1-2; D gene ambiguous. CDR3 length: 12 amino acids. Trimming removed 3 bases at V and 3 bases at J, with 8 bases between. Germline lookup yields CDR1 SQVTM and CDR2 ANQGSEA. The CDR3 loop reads CSVEDHYYGYTF. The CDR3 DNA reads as TGCAGCGTTGAGGACCATTACTATGGCTACACCTTC.

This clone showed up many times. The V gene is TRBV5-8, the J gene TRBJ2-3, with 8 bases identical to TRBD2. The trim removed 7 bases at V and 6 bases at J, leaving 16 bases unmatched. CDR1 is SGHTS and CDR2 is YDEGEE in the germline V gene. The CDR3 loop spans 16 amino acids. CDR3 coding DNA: TGTGCCAGCCGCCCCGGGGTAGCGGGGCCCTTGGATACGCAGTATTTT. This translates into CASRPGVAGPLDTQYF.